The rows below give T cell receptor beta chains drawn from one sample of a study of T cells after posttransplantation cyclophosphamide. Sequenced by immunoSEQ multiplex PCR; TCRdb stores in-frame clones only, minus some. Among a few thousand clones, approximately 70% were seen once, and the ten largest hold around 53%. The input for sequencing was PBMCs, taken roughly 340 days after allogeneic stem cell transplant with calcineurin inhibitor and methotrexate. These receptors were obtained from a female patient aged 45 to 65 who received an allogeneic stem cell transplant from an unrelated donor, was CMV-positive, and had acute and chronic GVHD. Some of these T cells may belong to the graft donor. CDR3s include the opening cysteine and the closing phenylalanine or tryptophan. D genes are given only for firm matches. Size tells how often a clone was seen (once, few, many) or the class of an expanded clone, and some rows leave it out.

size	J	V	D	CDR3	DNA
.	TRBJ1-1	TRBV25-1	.	CASSEGHRPEAFF	TGTGCCAGCAGTGAAGGGCACCGCCCTGAAGCTTTCTTT
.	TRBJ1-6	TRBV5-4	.	CASSLTLNTPSSPLHF	TGTGCCAGCAGCTTGACCTTAAATACCCCGAGTTCACCCCTCCACTTT
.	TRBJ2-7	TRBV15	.	CATSRRRGGYEQYF	TGTGCCACCAGCAGGCGGAGAGGGGGATACGAGCAGTACTTC
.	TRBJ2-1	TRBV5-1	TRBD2	CASSPSGGSYNEQFF	TGCGCCAGCAGCCCTAGCGGGGGCTCCTACAATGAGCAGTTCTTC
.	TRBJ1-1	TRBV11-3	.	CASSSSGTTTEAFF	TGTGCCAGCAGCTCGTCCGGGACAACCACTGAAGCTTTCTTT
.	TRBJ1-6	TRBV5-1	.	CASSTGTGRNNSPLHF	TGCGCCAGCAGCACAGGGACCGGAAGGAACAATTCACCCCTCCACTTT
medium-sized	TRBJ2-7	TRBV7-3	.	CASSLQRPHEQYF	TGTGCCAGCAGCTTACAGCGACCCCACGAGCAGTACTTC
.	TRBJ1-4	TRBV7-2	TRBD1	CASSLEIPGGPNEKLFF	TGTGCCAGCAGCTTAGAGATACCAGGGGGCCCTAATGAAAAACTGTTTTTT
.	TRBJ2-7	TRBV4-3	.	CASSQAQTGTSPLYF	TGCGCCAGCAGCCAAGCCCAGACAGGGACTTCCCCCCTATACTTC
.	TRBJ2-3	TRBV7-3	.	CASSLTAGAYPSTDTQYF	TGTGCCAGCAGCTTAACGGCGGGGGCCTACCCTAGCACAGATACGCAGTATTTT
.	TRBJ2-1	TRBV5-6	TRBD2	CASSLGVAGARNEQFF	TGTGCCAGCAGCTTGGGGGTAGCGGGAGCTAGAAATGAGCAGTTCTTC
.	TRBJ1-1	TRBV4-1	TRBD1	CASSPFGQGYTEAFF	TGCGCCAGCAGCCCCTTCGGACAGGGCTACACTGAAGCTTTCTTT
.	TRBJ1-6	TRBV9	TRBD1	CASSPQAGTVNSPLHF	TGTGCCAGCAGCCCCCAAGCCGGGACAGTTAATTCACCCCTCCACTTT
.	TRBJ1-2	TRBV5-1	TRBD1	CASSGDRGGYTF	TGCGCCAGCAGCGGGGACAGGGGTGGCTACACCTTC
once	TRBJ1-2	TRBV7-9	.	CASSQDYGYTF	TGTGCCAGCAGTCAGGACTATGGCTACACCTTC
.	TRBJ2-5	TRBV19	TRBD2	CASSGRLAGQETQYF	TGTGCCAGTAGTGGACGACTAGCGGGACAGGAGACCCAGTACTTC
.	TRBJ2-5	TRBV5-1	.	CASSLALETQYF	TGCGCCAGCAGCTTGGCCTTGGAGACCCAGTACTTC
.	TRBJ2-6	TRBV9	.	CASSAQGSGANVLTF	TGTGCCAGCAGCGCGCAGGGCTCTGGGGCCAACGTCCTGACTTTC
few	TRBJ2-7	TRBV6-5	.	CASCRGFSYEQYF	TGTGCCAGCTGCAGGGGTTTCTCCTACGAGCAGTACTTC
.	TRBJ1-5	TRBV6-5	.	CASSYSGNNQPQHF	TGTGCCAGCAGTTATTCAGGGAACAATCAGCCCCAGCATTTT
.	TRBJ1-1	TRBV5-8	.	CASSEGFRTMNTEAFF	TGTGCCAGCAGCGAGGGTTTTAGAACCATGAACACTGAAGCTTTCTTT
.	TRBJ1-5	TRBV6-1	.	CATAAGNQPQHF	TGTGCCACCGCCGCGGGTAATCAGCCCCAGCATTTT
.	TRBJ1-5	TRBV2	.	CASTVGAHIQPQHF	TGTGCCAGCACCGTGGGGGCCCACATCCAGCCCCAGCATTTT
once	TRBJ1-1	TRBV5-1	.	CASSPGSHTEAFF	TGCGCCAGCAGCCCGGGTTCGCACACTGAAGCTTTCTTT
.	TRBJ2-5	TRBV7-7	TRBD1	CASSPSPGTGSGKTQYF	TGTGCCAGCAGCCCTAGTCCCGGGACAGGGTCGGGGAAGACCCAGTACTTC
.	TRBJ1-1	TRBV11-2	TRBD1	CASSLRTGETEAFF	TGTGCCAGCAGCTTAAGGACAGGGGAAACTGAAGCTTTCTTT
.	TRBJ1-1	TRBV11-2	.	CASSLTGSDREAFF	TGTGCCAGCAGCTTAACTGGGTCGGACAGAGAAGCTTTCTTT
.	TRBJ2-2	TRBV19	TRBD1	CAGTGGPGELFF	TGTGCCGGGACAGGGGGCCCCGGGGAGCTGTTTTTT
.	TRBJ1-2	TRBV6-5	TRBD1	CASRAGTDGYTF	TGTGCCAGCAGGGCCGGGACAGATGGCTACACCTTC
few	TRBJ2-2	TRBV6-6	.	CAIRSRGNTGELFF	TGTGCCATCCGGAGCAGGGGAAACACCGGGGAGCTGTTTTTT
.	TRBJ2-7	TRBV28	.	CASSRSGTNSYEQYF	TGTGCCAGCAGTCGATCCGGGACAAACTCCTACGAGCAGTACTTC
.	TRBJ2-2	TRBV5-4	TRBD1	CASSWGQGWVTGELFF	TGTGCCAGCAGCTGGGGACAGGGATGGGTCACCGGGGAGCTGTTTTTT
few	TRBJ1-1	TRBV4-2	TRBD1	CASRLQGSTEAFF	TGTGCCAGCAGGTTACAGGGGTCCACTGAAGCTTTCTTT
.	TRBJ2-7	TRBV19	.	CASSSSYEQYF	TGTGCCAGTTCCTCCTCCTACGAGCAGTACTTC
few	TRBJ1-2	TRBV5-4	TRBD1	CASSRGQGQDKYGYTF	TGTGCCAGCAGCAGAGGACAGGGGCAAGATAAATATGGCTACACCTTC
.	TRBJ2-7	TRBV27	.	CASARSVYSYEQYF	TGTGCCAGCGCGCGTAGCGTATACTCCTACGAGCAGTACTTC
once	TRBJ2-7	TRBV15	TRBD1	CATSRGTGVGEQYF	TGTGCCACCAGCAGGGGTACAGGGGTTGGCGAGCAGTACTTC
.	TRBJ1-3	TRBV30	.	CAWSSVRTGLFSGNTIYF	TGTGCCTGGAGTTCGGTGAGAACAGGATTGTTCTCTGGAAACACCATATATTTT
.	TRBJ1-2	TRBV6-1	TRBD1	CASRGDRGSHGYTF	TGTGCCAGCAGGGGGGACAGGGGCAGTCACGGCTACACCTTC
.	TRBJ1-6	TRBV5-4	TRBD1	CASSTRQGDSPLHF	TGTGCCAGCAGCACCAGACAGGGAGATTCACCCCTCCACTTT
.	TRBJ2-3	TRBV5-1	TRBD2	CASSGLSGRDTQYF	TGCGCCAGCAGCGGGCTTAGCGGGAGGGATACGCAGTATTTT